These 10 T cell receptor beta chains came from one sample sequenced in a study of T cell changes during pregnancy in multiple sclerosis (dated by TCRdb to 2018 to 2020). Library generation was performed with the immunoSEQ multiplex PCR assay. TCRdb took this table from immuneACCESS and kept in-frame rearrangements with V and J called. Such tables lack part of the clones; where checked against another copy, unresolved V genes explain under half of the gap, and the rest is unexplained. The sample data list about 46,000 clones, and more than 90% of these were observed just once. The ten top clones hold 9% of the sample. The sequenced sample was CD8+ T cells from peripheral blood mononuclear cells, obtained after pregnancy. The receptors were gathered from a female donor with multiple sclerosis, enrolled in a pregnancy study.

The V and J genes are TRBV9 and TRBJ1-2, with 8 bases identical to TRBD1. Germline V gene lookup returns CDR1 SGDLS and CDR2 YYNGEE. The CDR3 length is 16 residues. V dropped 0 bases and J dropped 6; count of bases not matched to a gene: 10. The CDR3 is CASSVASNRGFDGYTF. The CDR3 bases are TGTGCCAGCAGCGTAGCTTCGAACAGGGGGTTCGATGGCTACACCTTC.

This chain uses TRBV5-8 with TRBJ2-1; TRBD1 might be the D (5 bases). V was cut by 4 bases and J by 0 bases, with 11 bases left in between. CDR1 is SGHTS and CDR2 is YDEGEE in the germline V gene. The CDR3 runs to 15 residues. The chain's CDR3 is CASSRRGSSYNEQFF. The CDR3 coding sequence is TGTGCCAGCAGCCGAAGGGGAAGCTCCTACAATGAGCAGTTCTTC. The full variable domain, rest sourced from reference TRBV5-8 and TRBJ2-1, is EAGVTQSPTHLIKTRGQQATLRCSPISGHTSVYWYQQALGLGLQFLLWYDEGEERNRGNFPPRFSGRQFPNYSSELNVNALELEDSALYLCASSRRGSSYNEQFFGPGTRLTVL.

The chain recombines TRBV15 with TRBJ2-5; D ambiguous. CDR3 size: 14 residues. The ends were cut back, 1 base at V and 2 bases at J, with 8 bases in the middle. CDR1 and CDR2 from the germline V gene are LNHNV and YYDKDF (reference sequence). For the CDR3, the DNA is TGTGCCACCAGCAGAGTTCTGTCGCAAGAGACCCAGTACTTC. Amino acid sequence: CATSRVLSQETQYF.

The table lists this clone with a count of one. The genes are TRBV29-1 and TRBJ1-2, with D uncertain. The CDR3 contains 11 residues. Germline lookup yields CDR1 SQVTM and CDR2 ANQGSEA. Trimming left V 6 bases short and J 5 bases short, with 10 bases between. The CDR3 sequence: CSVWRTYGYTF. CDR3 DNA sequence: TGCAGCGTGTGGAGAACATATGGCTACACCTTC.

This sequence joins TRBV7-3 and TRBJ2-1; 9 bases map to TRBD1. The length of the CDR3 is 14 residues. CDR1 and CDR2 from the germline V gene are SGHTA and FQGTGA. V was pared by 4 bases and J by 7 bases, with 5 bases of the junction left unmatched. DNA for the CDR3: TGTGCCAGCAGCTCGGGACAGGGCTGGAATGAGCAGTTCTTC. This gives the protein CASSSGQGWNEQFF.

V usage is TRBV6-6 and J usage is TRBJ1-2; D may be TRBD1 (6 bases). The CDR3 runs 12 residues. The germline gives CDR1 MNHNY, CDR2 SVGAGI (reference sequence). V was cut by 7 bases and J by 8 bases, with 14 bases left in between. This CDR3 reads CASTEGGGGYTF. CDR3 bases: TGTGCCAGCACCGAAGGGGGGGGCGGCTACACCTTC.

This clone was seen many times. The chain employs TRBV19 and TRBJ2-7; D not resolved. The germline V gene encodes CDR1 LNHDA and CDR2 SQIVND (reference sequence). Trimming left V 10 bases short and J 0 bases short, with 19 bases between. This CDR3 comprises 15 residues. CDR3 loop: CATSTAGVSSYEQYF. CDR3 nucleotides: TGTGCCACCAGTACTGCAGGCGTAAGCTCCTACGAGCAGTACTTC.

The V and J genes are TRBV30 and TRBJ2-2; D ambiguous. The germline gives CDR1 GTSNPN, CDR2 SVGIG (reference sequence). V was shortened by 7 bases and J by 5 bases, with 8 bases between the two germline ends. The length of the CDR3 is 11 residues. The CDR3 nucleotides are TGTGCCTCTAAAGTAACCGGGGAGCTGTTTTTT. It yields the protein CASKVTGELFF.

This chain links TRBV7-2 with TRBJ1-1, with D hard to call. Between the trimmed V and J ends, which lost 5 bases and 4 bases, there was a span of 11 bases. This CDR3 is 13 amino acids long. CDR1 is SGHTA and CDR2 is FQGNSA in the germline V gene. The CDR3 DNA follows: TGTGCCAGCAGCCCTAAGGGAGGCACTGAAGCTTTCTTT. Protein: CASSPKGGTEAFF.

The chain has TRBV15 and TRBJ1-2; tentative D call: TRBD1 (6 bases). Per germline, CDR1 LNHNV and CDR2 YYDKDF (reference sequence). With 5 bases removed from V and 5 bases from J, the gap between germline ends came to 15 bases. The CDR3 loop spans 14 amino acids. Written as DNA, the CDR3 is TGTGCCACCAGCCCCCGGACAGAAATTTATGGCTACACCTTC. As protein: CATSPRTEIYGYTF. Supplemented by reference TRBV15 and TRBJ1-2, the full variable domain reads DAMVIQNPRYQVTQFGKPVTLSCSQTLNHNVMYWYQQKSSQAPKLLFHYYDKDFNNEADTPDNFQSRRPNTSFCFLDIRSPGLGDTAMYLCATSPRTEIYGYTFGSGTRLTVV.